Below, 30 T cell receptor beta chains from the same sample are listed, as sequenced in a study of beta chain features in type 1 diabetes. Study-wide findings and caveats: Type 1 diabetes patients had TCRB CDR3s that were shorter (moderately but significantly so) in all four CD4+ subsets.

Expressed TCRB transcripts were sequenced because the isolated RNA had all been reverse transcribed beforehand. Sequencing used immunoSEQ multiplex PCR; TCRdb keeps in-frame clones, though not all of them. The top ten hold just under 0.04% of the sample, which has 500,000 to 850,000 clones, around an eighth seen once. Their cognate antigens are unknown. Sequenced sample: naive CD4+ T cells from blood. The source of these receptors is a young man with type 1 diabetes.

The chain joins TRBV7-3 to TRBJ2-3; no reliable D call. Trimming took 5 bases from V and 1 from J, leaving 7 bases between them. This CDR3 spans 13 amino acids. The germline V gene has CDR1 SGHTA and CDR2 FQGTGA. In nucleotides, the CDR3 is TGTGCCAGCAGCCGAAGCGGCACAGATACGCAGTATTTT. Amino acid sequence: CASSRSGTDTQYF.

This clone appeared a few times. Distinct nucleotide sequences in the sample also encode this CDR3. CDR3 DNA: TGCGCCAGCAGCTTGGATGCCTACGAGCAGTACTTC. Translated, it gives CASSLDAYEQYF. This chain joins TRBV5-1 and TRBJ2-7; no clear D. In germline, CDR1 is SGHRS, CDR2 YFSETQ. The CDR3 is 12 amino acids. Deletions cut 0 bases from V and 2 bases from J, with 3 bases between.

The count of this clone is one. The CDR3 nucleotides read TGTGCCTGGAGTGTCCTTGGGAGTGGCACAGATACGCAGTATTTT. As protein: CAWSVLGSGTDTQYF. The V and J genes are TRBV30 and TRBJ2-3; possibly TRBD2 for D (5 bases). This CDR3 spans 15 amino acids. Germline V gene lookup returns CDR1 GTSNPN and CDR2 SVGIG (reference sequence). Trimming shortened V by 0 bases and J by 1 base, and 11 bases separated the two germline ends.

This clone was counted between two and nine times. The chain carries TRBV11-3 and TRBJ2-3, with no clear D. Trimming removed 8 bases at V and 9 bases at J, with 15 bases between. Germline V lookup: CDR1 SGHNT, CDR2 YENEEA. The length of the CDR3 is 12 residues. CDR3 region: CASSVGSGTQYF. DNA of the CDR3: TGTGCCAGCTCCGTGGGGTCTGGGACGCAGTATTTT.

This clone was observed a few times. In the same sample, other DNA sequences code for this CDR3. CDR3 sequence: CAWSPGLYSNQPQHF. The CDR3 bases are TGTGCCTGGAGTCCGGGCCTTTATAGCAATCAGCCCCAGCATTTT. This sequence joins TRBV30 and TRBJ1-5; D call uncertain. The CDR3 is 15 amino acids. Germline loops: CDR1 GTSNPN, CDR2 SVGIG (reference sequence). With 2 bases removed from V and 0 bases from J, the gap between germline ends came to 11 bases.

This clone was counted only a few times. The rearrangement links TRBV7-9 to TRBJ1-1; no clear D gene. The V end lost 1 base, the J end lost 3 bases, and 9 bases lay between the germline ends. The CDR3 consists of 14 residues. Germline CDR1 and CDR2: SEHNR and FQNEAQ (reference sequence). CDR3 in DNA: TGTGCCAGCAGCTTAGTCGTAGAAGACACTGAAGCTTTCTTT. It is translated as CASSLVVEDTEAFF.

The J gene is TRBJ1-2, the V gene TRBV30; possibly TRBD1 for D (5 bases). Germline-derived CDR1 and CDR2 are GTSNPN and SVGIG (reference sequence). V was cut by 7 bases and J by 5 bases, with 23 bases left in between. This CDR3 spans 15 amino acids. In DNA, the CDR3 is TGTGCCTCCTACCTAAGGGCAGGGTGGGAGTATGGCTACACCTTC. Translating it yields CASYLRAGWEYGYTF.

This chain links TRBV27 with TRBJ2-7; D gene uncertain. CDR1 is MNHEY and CDR2 is SMNVEV in the germline V gene (reference sequence). The CDR3 totals 13 residues. V lost 8 bases and J 2 bases, leaving 13 bases between the germline ends. The CDR3: CASGMKPTYEQYF. In DNA, the CDR3 is TGTGCCAGCGGGATGAAACCGACCTACGAGCAGTACTTC.

V usage is TRBV5-6 and J usage is TRBJ2-7; either TRBD1 or TRBD2 may fit D (5 bases each). The CDR3 covers 15 residues. Trimming left V 4 bases short and J 9 bases short, with 23 bases between. In germline, CDR1 is SGHDT, CDR2 YYEEEE. CDR3 coding DNA: TGTGCCAGCAGCCTCTCGAGGGGTTTGGGAGTCCTGCAGTACTTC. Translating it yields CASSLSRGLGVLQYF. The full variable domain, its missing parts supplied by reference TRBV5-6 and TRBJ2-7, is DAGVTQSPTHLIKTRGQQVTLRCSPKSGHDTVSWYQQALGQGPQFIFQYYEEEERQRGNFPDRFSGHQFPNYSSELNVNALLLGDSALYLCASSLSRGLGVLQYFGPGTRLTVT.

The CDR3 region has the DNA TGTGCCAGCTCATCTAGCTTCGCAGATACGCAGTATTTT. Translation: CASSSSFADTQYF. This sequence joins TRBV18 and TRBJ2-3; tentatively, D is TRBD2 (5 bases). CDR1 and CDR2 from the germline V gene are KGHSH and LQKENI. The CDR3 totals 13 residues. V lost 5 bases and J 4 bases, leaving 10 bases between the germline ends. The full variable domain, with the rest looked up from reference TRBV18 and TRBJ2-3, is NAGVMQNPRHLVRRRGQEARLRCSPMKGHSHVYWYRQLPEEGLKFMVYLQKENIIDESGMPKERFSAEFPKEGPSILRIQQVVRGDSAAYFCASSSSFADTQYFGPGTRLTVL.

This clone was counted only a few times. This chain connects TRBV5-4 to TRBJ1-4; 9 bases are a match to TRBD1. The CDR3 is 15 amino acids. Trimming removed 4 bases from V and 8 bases from J; junction bases left unmatched: 9. Germline-derived CDR1 and CDR2 are SGHNT and YYREEE (reference sequence). CDR3 amino acids: CASSAGGTGREKLFF. The CDR3 DNA reads TGTGCCAGCAGCGCAGGTGGGACAGGGCGAGAAAAACTGTTTTTT.

About this clone: Other DNA sequences within the sample encode an identical CDR3. The CDR3 nucleotides read TGTGCCAGCTCACCACCGGCCAACACTGAAGCTTTCTTT. Amino acid sequence: CASSPPANTEAFF. The J gene is TRBJ1-1, the V gene TRBV18; D is undetermined. The CDR3 spans 13 residues. V was clipped by 0 bases and J by 2 bases, with 4 bases between them. Germline CDR1 KGHSH, CDR2 LQKENI.

V and J are TRBV18 and TRBJ2-5; D perhaps matches TRBD2 (6 bases). The length of the CDR3 is 15 residues. The V end was cut by 3 bases, the J end by 7 bases, with 18 bases between. The germline gives CDR1 KGHSH, CDR2 LQKENI. CDR3 residues: CASSPRGDSVGTQYF. CDR3 nucleotides: TGTGCCAGCTCACCCCGAGGGGACTCTGTCGGGACCCAGTACTTC.

The V and J genes are TRBV9 and TRBJ2-7, with D possibly called TRBD1 or TRBD2 (5 bases each). CDR1 SGDLS and CDR2 YYNGEE come from the germline V gene. The CDR3 is made up of 12 amino acids. V lost 0 bases and J lost 6, with 7 bases in between. The CDR3 region has the DNA TGTGCCAGCAGCGTAGGGGGGAGCGAGCAGTACTTC. Translation gives CASSVGGSEQYF.

Only a few counts were recorded for this clone. V and J are TRBV29-1 and TRBJ1-2; 9 positions match TRBD1. Trimming removed 3 bases from V and 1 base from J; junction bases left unmatched: 3. The CDR3 sequence is 14 residues long. CDR1 is SQVTM, CDR2 ANQGSEA, per germline. CDR3 in DNA: TGCAGCGTTGAGGGGGGACAGGGTAACTATGGCTACACCTTC. Translated, it gives CSVEGGQGNYGYTF.

The genes are TRBV19 and TRBJ1-4; D is uncertain. CDR3 length equals 16 residues. The germline CDR1 and CDR2 sequences are LNHDA and SQIVND (reference sequence). The V end lost 3 bases, the J end lost 2 bases, and 13 bases lay between the germline ends. The CDR3 DNA reads as TGTGCCAGTAGTATCCGCAGGTCCTCGACTAATGAAAAACTGTTTTTT. It codes for CASSIRRSSTNEKLFF.

In its sample, this clone was seen a few times. The chain links TRBV5-6 to TRBJ1-5, with D possibly TRBD1 on 5 matching bases. This CDR3 contains 16 residues. Germline V gene data show CDR1 as SGHDT and CDR2 as YYEEEE. Trimming took off 3 bases at V and 2 bases at J, with 15 bases between the two ends. The CDR3 sequence is CASSSSGPRGNQPQHF. The CDR3 nucleotides are TGTGCCAGCAGCTCCTCGGGACCTCGGGGCAATCAGCCCCAGCATTTT.

In this sample, this clone turned up a few times. V and J are TRBV10-3 and TRBJ2-3; 10 bases agree with TRBD2. The trim removed 9 bases at V and 2 bases at J, leaving 5 bases unmatched. The CDR3 loop spans 14 amino acids. Germline loops: CDR1 ENHRY, CDR2 SYGVKD. The CDR3 DNA is TGTGCCATGCGGAGCGGGGGGGCCACAGATACGCAGTATTTT. Amino acids: CAMRSGGATDTQYF.

V is TRBV9 and J is TRBJ1-6; the match to TRBD1 covers 7 bases. Germline V gene sequence: CDR1 SGDLS, CDR2 YYNGEE. The V gene end was trimmed by 5 bases and the J gene end by 6 bases; junction bases not matched to a gene: 5. The CDR3 extends over 14 amino acids. This chain's CDR3 is CASRSGTVNSPLHF. In nucleotides, the CDR3 is TGTGCCAGCAGATCCGGGACAGTTAATTCACCCCTCCACTTT. The variable domain in full, with the rest retrieved from reference TRBV9 and TRBJ1-6, is DSGVTQTPKHLITATGQRVTLRCSPRSGDLSVYWYQQSLDQGLQFLIQYYNGEERAKGNILERFSAQQFPDLHSELNLSSLELGDSALYFCASRSGTVNSPLHFGNGTRLTVT.

This clone was observed a few times. V is TRBV29-1 and J is TRBJ2-7; 14 nucleotides agree with TRBD2. This CDR3 has 15 amino acids. Trimming at V came to 4 bases and at J to 3 bases, leaving 5 bases not matched to a gene. Germline CDR1 and CDR2: SQVTM and ANQGSEA. The CDR3 DNA is TGCAGCGTTGCCCATGGGACTAGCGGGAGCTACGAGCAGTACTTC. Protein sequence: CSVAHGTSGSYEQYF.

The rearrangement joins TRBV28 to TRBJ2-7; TRBD1 aligns across 7 bases. V trimming: 6 bases; J trimming: 3 bases; junction bases outside the gene matches: 5. From germline, CDR1 is MDHEN and CDR2 SYDVKM. The CDR3 runs to 13 residues. CDR3 in DNA: TGTGCCAGCAGCCAGGGACAGAGCTACGAGCAGTACTTC. Encoded protein: CASSQGQSYEQYF.

This clone was counted only a few times. This chain connects TRBV11-2 to TRBJ2-1, with D perhaps TRBD2 (6 bases). Trimming removed 3 bases at V and 3 bases at J, with 15 bases between. This CDR3 is built from 16 residues. Germline V gene data show CDR1 as SGHAT and CDR2 as FQNNGV. The CDR3 loop reads CASSLRGGKVYNEQFF. CDR3 nucleotides: TGTGCCAGCAGCTTGAGAGGAGGGAAGGTCTACAATGAGCAGTTCTTC.

This clone was picked up a small number of times. The chain combines TRBV6-5 with TRBJ1-5; a possible D gene is TRBD1 (6 bases). The germline gives CDR1 MNHEY, CDR2 SVGAGI. Trimming shortened V by 5 bases and J by 4 bases, and 15 bases separated the two germline ends. The CDR3 runs to 15 residues. CDR3 DNA sequence: TGTGCCAGCAGTATCACAGGGCACCGGAATCAGCCCCAGCATTTT. Translated, it gives CASSITGHRNQPQHF.

In its sample, this clone was seen a few times. The rearrangement links TRBV30 to TRBJ2-7; D not certain. The CDR3 sequence is 11 residues long. The germline CDR1 and CDR2 sequences are GTSNPN and SVGIG (reference sequence). V gave up 2 bases and J gave up 7 bases, with 9 bases separating them. CDR3 nucleotides: TGTGCCTGGAGTAGCCCCCGGGAGCAGTACTTC. This encodes CAWSSPREQYF.

This clone came up a few times. This chain links TRBV27 with TRBJ2-7; 7 bases fit TRBD1. Unmatched junction bases numbered 7, after V lost 6 bases and J lost 2 bases. CDR3 length: 14 residues. Germline V gene sequence: CDR1 MNHEY, CDR2 SMNVEV (reference sequence). CDR3 region: CASRLDRRTYEQYF. CDR3 nucleotides: TGTGCCAGCAGGCTGGACAGGCGGACCTACGAGCAGTACTTC.

This clone has only a few counts. The chain has TRBV5-4 and TRBJ2-1, with D perhaps TRBD2 (5 bases). The length of the CDR3 is 15 residues. Germline CDR1 reads SGHNT; CDR2 reads YYREEE (reference sequence). The V end lost 0 bases, the J end lost 9 bases, and 16 bases lay between the germline ends. CDR3 protein: CASSLDEGSRGEQFF. CDR3 DNA: TGTGCCAGCAGCTTGGATGAGGGTAGCCGGGGTGAGCAGTTCTTC. Looking up the rest from reference TRBV5-4 and TRBJ2-1 gives the full variable domain: ETGVTQSPTHLIKTRGQQVTLRCSSQSGHNTVSWYQQALGQGPQFIFQYYREEENGRGNFPPRFSGLQFPNYSSELNVNALELDDSALYLCASSLDEGSRGEQFFGPGTRLTVL.

This clone was counted only a few times. Different DNA sequences within this sample yield the same CDR3. V usage is TRBV6-5 and J usage is TRBJ2-7; no firm D call. Germline assignment: CDR1 MNHEY and CDR2 SVGAGI. CDR3 size: 13 residues. Trimming left V 0 bases short and J 3 bases short, with 6 bases between. CDR3 loop: CASSYSSSYEQYF. For the CDR3, the DNA is TGTGCCAGCAGTTACTCCTCCAGCTACGAGCAGTACTTC.

The chain employs TRBV2 and TRBJ2-5, with D possibly TRBD2 on 6 matching bases. The CDR3 length is 11 residues. Germline CDR1 SNHLY, CDR2 FYNNEI. Deletions cut 11 bases from V and 5 bases from J, with 12 bases between. The CDR3 loop is CAVGGVETQYF. The CDR3 coding sequence is TGTGCCGTCGGCGGGGTTGAGACCCAGTACTTC.

The rearrangement links TRBV29-1 to TRBJ2-3, with D hard to call. The CDR3 loop spans 13 amino acids. The germline gives CDR1 SQVTM, CDR2 ANQGSEA. Trimming removed 4 bases from V and 0 bases from J, with 8 bases in between. The CDR3 spells CSVAPSSTDTQYF. In DNA, the CDR3 is TGCAGCGTTGCTCCGTCTAGCACAGATACGCAGTATTTT.

The rearrangement links TRBV9 to TRBJ2-3; D ambiguous. Trimming removed 0 bases from V and 5 bases from J, with 4 bases in between. This CDR3 is built from 12 residues. The V gene's germline CDR1 is SGDLS and CDR2 YYNGEE. CDR3 nucleotides: TGTGCCAGCAGCGTAGGAATAGATACGCAGTATTTT. Residues: CASSVGIDTQYF. The full variable domain, in which reference TRBV9 and TRBJ2-3 provide the parts outside the CDR3, is DSGVTQTPKHLITATGQRVTLRCSPRSGDLSVYWYQQSLDQGLQFLIQYYNGEERAKGNILERFSAQQFPDLHSELNLSSLELGDSALYFCASSVGIDTQYFGPGTRLTVL.